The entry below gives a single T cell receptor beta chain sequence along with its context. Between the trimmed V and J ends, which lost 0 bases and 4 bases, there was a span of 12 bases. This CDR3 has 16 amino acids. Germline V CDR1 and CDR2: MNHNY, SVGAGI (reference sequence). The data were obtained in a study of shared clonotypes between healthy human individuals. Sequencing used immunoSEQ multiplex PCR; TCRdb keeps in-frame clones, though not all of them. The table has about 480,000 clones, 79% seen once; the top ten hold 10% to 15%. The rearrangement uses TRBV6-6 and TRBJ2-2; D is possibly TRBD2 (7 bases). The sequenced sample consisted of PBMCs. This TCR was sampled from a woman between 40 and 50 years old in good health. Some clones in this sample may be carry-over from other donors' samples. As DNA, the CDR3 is TGTGCCAGCAGTTACTCCGGGGGAGGGGGCACCGGGGAGCTGTTTTTT. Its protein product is CASSYSGGGGTGELFF.